One TCR beta chain is described in this entry. The antigen this receptor binds is unknown. No much larger clonotype is one base removed from it; base qualities were not supplied. Library preparation employed the immunoSEQ multiplex PCR assay. TCRdb stores this immuneACCESS table with in-frame sequences only. Part of the clones is absent; in the studies checked, under half of the shortfall reflects unresolved V genes, and no reason is known for the rest. Counted in this sample were 150,000 to 180,000 clones; about 94% of them appeared once. Of the sample, 5.5% to 6% falls within the top ten clones. The record originates from a study of control samples from healthy donors and cancer patients (dated by TCRdb to 2018 to 2021). From its cysteine to its phenylalanine, the CDR3 spans 11 amino acids. Only the CDR3 DNA is retained, 33 bases long and in frame from the first base. Taken from the germline V gene (reference sequence), the CDR1 and CDR2 loops are GTSNPN and SVGIG. V is cut by 2 bases and J by 8 bases, and the space between the germline ends is 6 bases.

Sample: blood. The sequence derives from a man between 35 and 55 years old in good health. This chain is built from TRBV30 and TRBJ2-2, with the D gene not clear enough to name. The CDR3 sequence is CAWSIGGELFF. In nucleotide form, the sequence is TGTGCCTGGAGTATTGGGGGGGAGCTGTTTTTT. With the portions outside the CDR3 filled from the reference TRBV30 and TRBJ2-2 genes, the complete variable region becomes SQTIHQWPATLVQPVGSPLSLECTVEGTSNPNLYWYRQAAGRGLQLLFYSVGIGQISSEVPQNLSASRPQDRQFILSSKKLLLSDSGFYLCAWSIGGELFFGEGSRLTVL.